The present entry profiles one T cell receptor (beta chain) with its context. The authors' processing: Estimation of nucleated cell counts was performed using reference gene primer amplification. Profiled with immunoSEQ multiplex PCR; TCRdb holds only in-frame clones, not every one. That table is the source of V, J and clone size, and D and trimming were worked out from the DNA. The profile covers 130,000 to 150,000 clones, with 80% to 90% appearing a single time and around 40% taken by the ten largest. This sample was taken from a study of blood T cell repertoires in COVID-19. As for the study in general: COVID-19 samples collected from the United States, Italy and Spain covered acute and convalescent phases.

Sequenced input: peripheral blood. The TCR originated in a man aged 50-59 years who had recovered from COVID-19.

The CDR3 sequence: CASSQGWKTQYF. As DNA, the CDR3 is TGTGCCAGCAGCCAGGGGTGGAAGACCCAGTACTTC. The chain combines TRBV11-3 with TRBJ2-5; tentative D call: TRBD1 (6 bases). V was pared by 5 bases and J by 6 bases, with 10 bases between. Germline V gene lookup returns CDR1 SGHNT and CDR2 YENEEA. The CDR3 runs to 12 residues.